Listed below are T cell receptor beta chains from one sample, sequenced in a study of blood T cell repertoires in COVID-19. This table comes from immunoSEQ multiplex PCR, and its TCRdb copy is limited to in-frame clones, with some not included. Here the sample spans 130,000 to 150,000 clones, approximately 90% being singletons. The sample comprised peripheral blood. These receptors all come from a woman aged 45-65 years with acute or convalescent COVID-19. The conserved cysteine and the conserved F or W are not part of the CDR3 here.

13 TRBV27 ASSLRDNGNQPQH
14 TRBV11-2 ASSLVRGLINEKLF
11 TRBV27 ASTNSINQPQH
12 TRBV6-4 ASSIDRDGQPQH
12 TRBV19 ASSTGAVNTEAF
12 TRBV9 ASSVTPEGQPQH
12 TRBV19 ASSQGGNNQPQH
13 TRBV5-1 ASSLVRDRGYEQY
12 TRBV7-3 ASSLVQAYNEQF
14 TRBV7-2 ASSPLAGGEGETQY
12 TRBV20-1 SASRLAGAYEQY
14 TRBV11-2 ASSPYHPTVNTEAF
13 TRBV4-1 ASSQPPGRGGEQY
13 TRBV2 ASSGDRGSYNEQF
11 TRBV3-1/TRBV3-2 ASSPGTQSPLH
12 TRBV9 ASSPGAGEVEAF
13 TRBV5-4 ASSGGQGLSDTQY
12 TRBV10-3 AISGATGYTEAF
12 TRBV29-1 SVSKGGSGYEQY
15 TRBV5-6 ASSLPRTGRSYTEAF
11 TRBV7-2 ASSRGANYGYT
14 TRBV5-1 ASSSTGAGGTDTQY
12 TRBV28 ASSLWGHTGELF
10 TRBV29-1 SAGTGEDTQY
12 TRBV4-1 ASSYRDRGQPQH
16 TRBV12-5 ASGLLLAGELAKNIQY
11 TRBV7-3 ASSFTGTDTQY
11 TRBV2 ASSGQGNSPLH
14 TRBV9 ASSVATGATNYGYT
17 TRBV5-1 ASSLAFGTSGNSYNEQF
11 TRBV12-3/TRBV12-4 ASSRLSYNEQF
14 TRBV19 ASQRGLAVGWETQY
12 TRBV30 AYLQGSYNSPLH
12 TRBV9 ASSVDEGARVAF
13 TRBV23-1 ASSPTGQGAGEQY
11 TRBV11-3 ASSNDRDTEAF
11 TRBV30 AWSSDRGHGYT
10 TRBV12-3/TRBV12-4 ASSLSGQPQH
14 TRBV3-1/TRBV3-2 ASSQDLGVSNYGYT
15 TRBV5-1 ASSLGLASGRAQVQY
11 TRBV11-1 ASSEDRGTEAF
11 TRBV6-4 ASSVQVGTEAF
13 TRBV7-2 ASSFDRGSYNEQF
14 TRBV3-1/TRBV3-2 ASSQDPGGYYNTQY
11 TRBV6-5 ASSQDRYNEQF
13 TRBV27 ASSLTGTGVDIQY
14 TRBV27 ASSFWGGQEGEKLF
15 TRBV4-1 ASSQDQRTATNEKLF
14 TRBV3-1/TRBV3-2 ASSQVSAGGTGELF
10 TRBV27 SSAGTGMGYT
12 TRBV4-1 ASSRPTGDYEQF
11 TRBV5-1 ASSLGEGYGYT
11 TRBV19 ASSRSGVNEQF
13 TRBV7-3 ASSLSGGSTDTQY